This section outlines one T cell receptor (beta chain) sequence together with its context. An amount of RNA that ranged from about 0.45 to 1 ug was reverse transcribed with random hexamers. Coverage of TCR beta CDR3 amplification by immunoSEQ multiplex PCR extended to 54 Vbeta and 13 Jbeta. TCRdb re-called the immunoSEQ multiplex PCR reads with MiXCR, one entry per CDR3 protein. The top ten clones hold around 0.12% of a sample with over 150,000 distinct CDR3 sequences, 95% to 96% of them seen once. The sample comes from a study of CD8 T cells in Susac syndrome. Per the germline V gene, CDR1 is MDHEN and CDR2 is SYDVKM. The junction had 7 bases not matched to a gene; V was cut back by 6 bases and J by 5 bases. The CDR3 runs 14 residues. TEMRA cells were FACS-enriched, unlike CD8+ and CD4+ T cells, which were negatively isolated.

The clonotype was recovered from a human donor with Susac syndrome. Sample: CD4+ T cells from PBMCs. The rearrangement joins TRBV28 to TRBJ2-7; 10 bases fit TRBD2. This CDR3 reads CASRTTGTSDEQYF. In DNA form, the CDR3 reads TGTGCCAGCAGAACCACCGGGACTAGCGACGAGCAGTACTTC.